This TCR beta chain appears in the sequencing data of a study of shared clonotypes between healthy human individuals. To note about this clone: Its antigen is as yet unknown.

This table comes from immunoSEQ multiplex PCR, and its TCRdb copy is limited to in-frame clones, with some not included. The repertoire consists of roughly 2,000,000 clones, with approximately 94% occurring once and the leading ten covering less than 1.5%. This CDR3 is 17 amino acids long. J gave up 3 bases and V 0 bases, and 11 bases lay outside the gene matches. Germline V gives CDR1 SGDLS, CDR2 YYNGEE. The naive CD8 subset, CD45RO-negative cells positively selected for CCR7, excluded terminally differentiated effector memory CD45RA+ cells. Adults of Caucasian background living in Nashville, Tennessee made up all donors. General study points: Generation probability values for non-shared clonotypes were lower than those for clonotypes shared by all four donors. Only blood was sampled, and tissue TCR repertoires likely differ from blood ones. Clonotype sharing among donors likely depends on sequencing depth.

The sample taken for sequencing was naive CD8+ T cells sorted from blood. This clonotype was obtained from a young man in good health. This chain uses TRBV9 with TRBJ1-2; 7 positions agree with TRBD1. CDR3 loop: CASSVEGGTSPYYGYTF. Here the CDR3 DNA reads TGTGCCAGCAGCGTAGAAGGGGGCACCTCCCCATACTATGGCTACACCTTC.